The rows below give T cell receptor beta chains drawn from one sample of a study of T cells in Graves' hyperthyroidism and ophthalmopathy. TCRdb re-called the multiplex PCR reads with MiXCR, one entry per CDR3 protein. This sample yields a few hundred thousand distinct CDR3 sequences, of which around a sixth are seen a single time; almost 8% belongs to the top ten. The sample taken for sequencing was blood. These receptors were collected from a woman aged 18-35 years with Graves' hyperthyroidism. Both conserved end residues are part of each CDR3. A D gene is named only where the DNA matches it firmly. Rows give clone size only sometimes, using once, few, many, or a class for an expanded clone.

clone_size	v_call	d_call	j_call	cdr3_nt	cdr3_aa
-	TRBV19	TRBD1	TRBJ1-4	TGTGCCAGTAGTCCCCGCGGACAGGGATATATTGATGAAAAACTGTTTTTT	CASSPRGQGYIDEKLFF
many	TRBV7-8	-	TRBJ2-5	TGTGCCAGCAGCCTCCGGCCCGCTACCCAAGAGACCCAGTACTTC	CASSLRPATQETQYF
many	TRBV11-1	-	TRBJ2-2	TGTGCCATCAGAGGAGGGGCAATCACCGGGGAGCTGTTTTTT	CAIRGGAITGELFF
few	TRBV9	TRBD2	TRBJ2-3	TGTGCCAGCAGCGTAGAGGTTAGCGGGGGGTACACAGATACGCAGTATTTT	CASSVEVSGGYTDTQYF
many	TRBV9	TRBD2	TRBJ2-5	TGTGCCAGCAGCGGATCACTAGCGGGAGGGCAAGAGACCCAGTACTTC	CASSGSLAGGQETQYF
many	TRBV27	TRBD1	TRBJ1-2	TGTGCCAGCAGCCGGACAGGGTATGGCTACACCTTC	CASSRTGYGYTF
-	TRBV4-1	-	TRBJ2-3	TGCGCCAGCAGCCAGCGCGGGGCAGGTAGCACAGATACGCAGTATTTT	CASSQRGAGSTDTQYF
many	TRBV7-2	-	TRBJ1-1	TGTGCCAGCAGCTTACGAACTATGAACACTGAAGCTTTCTTT	CASSLRTMNTEAFF
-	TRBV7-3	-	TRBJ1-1	TGTGCCAGCAGCTTATTACAGGCGTCTGAAGCTTTCTTT	CASSLLQASEAFF
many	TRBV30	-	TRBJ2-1	TGTGCCTGGAGTCGAGGGAGCTCCTACAATGAGCAGTTCTTC	CAWSRGSSYNEQFF
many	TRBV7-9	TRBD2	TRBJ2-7	TGTGCCAGCAGCTTAGGGCGGGGGGCTTACTACGAGCAGTACTTC	CASSLGRGAYYEQYF
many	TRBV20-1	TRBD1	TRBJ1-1	TGCAGTGCTAGAGATCCAAGAACAGGGGGAGAAACTGAAGCTTTCTTT	CSARDPRTGGETEAFF
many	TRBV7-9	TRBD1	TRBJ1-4	TGTGCCAGCAGCTTAACGACAGGGGGCGCGTTTAATGAAAAACTGTTTTTT	CASSLTTGGAFNEKLFF
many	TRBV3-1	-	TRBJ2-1	TGTGCCAGCAGCCAATCGGGACTCCGCGAACACAATGAGCAGTTCTTC	CASSQSGLREHNEQFF
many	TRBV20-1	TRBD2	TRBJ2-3	TGCAGTGCTAGACCCCGGGGGGAGCGGGAGGGCCTCAGGACAGATACGCAGTATTTT	CSARPRGEREGLRTDTQYF
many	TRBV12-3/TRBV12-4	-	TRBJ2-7	TGTGCCAGCAGCCAACAAGCCTCTCTCTACGAGCAGTACTTC	CASSQQASLYEQYF
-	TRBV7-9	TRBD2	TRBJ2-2	TGTGCCAGTGAACCCGACGGGGACTACCCTCCCGGGGAGCTGTTTTTT	CASEPDGDYPPGELFF
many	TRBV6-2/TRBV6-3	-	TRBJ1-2	TGTGCCAGCAGTTACAGGGGCCACTATGGCTACACCTTC	CASSYRGHYGYTF
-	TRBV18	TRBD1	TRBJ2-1	TGTGCCAGCCGGGACAGGTCCAACAATGAGCAGTTCTTC	CASRDRSNNEQFF
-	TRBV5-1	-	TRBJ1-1	TGCGCCAGCAGCTCCGTGTTTTCGGCCTGGGCCCCATCGGCTGAAGCTTTCTTT	CASSSVFSAWAPSAEAFF
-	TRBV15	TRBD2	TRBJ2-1	TGTGCCACCAGCAGAGAAGCAGCGACTAGCGGGGGGGCGGACAATGAGCAGTTCTTC	CATSREAATSGGADNEQFF
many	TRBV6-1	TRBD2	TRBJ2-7	TGTGCCAGCAGTGTTACTAGCGGAAGACTCTACGAGCAGTACTTC	CASSVTSGRLYEQYF
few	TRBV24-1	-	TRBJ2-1	TGTGCGACCGGGGGACCCGGCTCCTACAATGAGCAGTTCTTC	CATGGPGSYNEQFF
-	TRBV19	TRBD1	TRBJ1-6	TGTGCCAGTACCCCCCGGGGCAGGGGGGATTCACCCCTCCACTTT	CASTPRGRGDSPLHF
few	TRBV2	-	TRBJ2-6	TGTGCCAGCAGTGAATACTCTGGGGCCAACGTCCTGACTTTC	CASSEYSGANVLTF
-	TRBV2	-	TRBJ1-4	TGTGCCAGCAGAGGGGGGGGAAAACTGTTTTTT	CASRGGGKLFF
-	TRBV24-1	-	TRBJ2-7	TGTGCCACTCCACACAGGGACGAACCGGCCTACGAGCAGTACTTC	CATPHRDEPAYEQYF
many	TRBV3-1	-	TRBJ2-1	TGTGCCAGCAGCCAACGCCTAGGGGCGGGGCAGTTCTTC	CASSQRLGAGQFF
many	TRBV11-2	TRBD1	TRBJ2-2	TGTGCCAGCAGCTCCTACAGGGGGCTCGGCACCGGGGAGCTGTTTTTT	CASSSYRGLGTGELFF
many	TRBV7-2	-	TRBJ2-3	TGTGCCAGCAGCTTAGCGCGAAGGACAGTCACAGATACGCAGTATTTT	CASSLARRTVTDTQYF
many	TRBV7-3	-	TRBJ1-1	TGTGCCAGCAGCAACGGAGGGGTGGGCACTGAAGCTTTCTTT	CASSNGGVGTEAFF
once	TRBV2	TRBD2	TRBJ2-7	TGTGCCAGCAGTATTAGCGGGAGGGCCCCCCCCTACGAGCAGTACTTC	CASSISGRAPPYEQYF
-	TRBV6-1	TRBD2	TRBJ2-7	TGTGCCAGCACCCAGTTGAGCGGGGGCCTCGGCGAGCAGTACTTC	CASTQLSGGLGEQYF
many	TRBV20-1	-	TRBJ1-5	TGCAGTGCTAGAGATTCCGGGGGGGTCTCTAGCAATCAGCCCCAGCATTTT	CSARDSGGVSSNQPQHF
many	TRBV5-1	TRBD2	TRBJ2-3	TGCGCCAGCAGCTTGTCCAGCGGGAGGTTAACGGATACGCAGTATTTT	CASSLSSGRLTDTQYF